Below, 22 T cell receptor beta chains from the same sample are listed, as sequenced in a study of cytomegalovirus exposure and HLA in healthy donors. The PCR contained 60 Vbeta and 13 Jbeta primers. Only in-frame clones appear in the TCRdb table, and some are missing; sequencing was by immunoSEQ multiplex PCR. This repertoire shows about 140,000 clones, around 80% found once; its top ten account for less than 2%. Sequencing was performed on PBMCs. The source is a female donor in good health and CMV-seropositive.

In this sample, this clone turned up a few times. The V and J genes are TRBV27 and TRBJ1-1; 8 bases are a match to TRBD1. The CDR3 sequence is 13 residues long. Germline assignment: CDR1 MNHEY and CDR2 SMNVEV (reference sequence). V lost 5 bases and J lost 6; bases outside the gene matches: 5. CDR3 sequence reads: CASSLTGGAEAFF. CDR3 coding DNA: TGTGCCAGCAGTCTTACAGGGGGGGCTGAAGCTTTCTTT.

V is TRBV19 and J is TRBJ1-2; D perhaps matches TRBD1 (5 bases). This CDR3 comprises 14 residues. Trimming shortened V by 3 bases and J by 2 bases, and 10 bases separated the two germline ends. Per germline, CDR1 LNHDA and CDR2 SQIVND (reference sequence). The CDR3 nucleotides are TGTGCCAGTAGTATTGGAGCAGGGAACTATGGCTACACCTTC. Protein: CASSIGAGNYGYTF.

This clone has more than one count but fewer than ten. The chain couples TRBV20-1 to TRBJ2-4; possible D gene TRBD1, 7 bases. V gave up 3 bases and J gave up 8 bases, with 8 bases separating them. CDR1 is DFQATT and CDR2 is SNEGSKA in the germline V gene (reference sequence). CDR3 length: 11 amino acids. The CDR3 DNA is TGCAGTGCTAGCAGGGGGGACATTCAGTACTTC. Protein product: CSASRGDIQYF.

This clone has just a few counts. V usage is TRBV11-2 and J usage is TRBJ1-2, with 9 nucleotides matching TRBD1. V shed 0 bases, J shed 1 base, and the junction held 9 bases outside the gene matches. Germline V gene sequence: CDR1 SGHAT, CDR2 FQNNGV. The CDR3 is made up of 18 amino acids. Here the CDR3 DNA reads TGTGCCAGCAGCTTAGACGAAACCGGGACAGGGAATAACTATGGCTACACCTTC. It translates to CASSLDETGTGNNYGYTF.

The chain recombines TRBV15 with TRBJ1-4; D might be TRBD1 (5 bases). The germline V gene encodes CDR1 LNHNV and CDR2 YYDKDF (reference sequence). V was trimmed by 9 bases and J by 7 bases, leaving 24 bases between them. The CDR3 totals 16 residues. In nucleotides, the CDR3 is TGTGCCACTAGGGGAGGGACGTCCGCGTTGGGTGAAAAACTGTTTTTT. Its protein is CATRGGTSALGEKLFF.

The gene calls are TRBV5-5 and TRBJ2-1; 8 bases agree with TRBD1. Germline V gives CDR1 SGHKS, CDR2 YYEKEE (reference sequence). V lost 2 bases to trimming and J lost 6 bases; unmatched junction nucleotides: 10. This CDR3 is built from 16 residues. The CDR3 DNA reads TGTGCCAGCAGCTTCTCTTTCGGGACAGGACTCAATGAGCAGTTCTTC. Amino acids: CASSFSFGTGLNEQFF.

The chain combines TRBV6-6 with TRBJ2-7, with 8 bases lining up with TRBD1. The junction had 8 bases not matched to a gene; V was cut back by 2 bases and J by 5 bases. Looked up from germline, CDR1 is MNHNY and CDR2 is SVGAGI (reference sequence). This CDR3 is built from 15 residues. The CDR3 spells CASSYQPGQEDEQYF. In DNA form, the CDR3 reads TGTGCCAGCAGTTACCAACCGGGACAGGAGGACGAGCAGTACTTC.

The chain combines TRBV5-4 with TRBJ1-2; perhaps TRBD1 as D (5 bases). With 2 bases removed from V and 6 bases from J, the gap between germline ends came to 17 bases. CDR3 length: 15 residues. Germline CDR1 is SGHNT and CDR2 is YYREEE (reference sequence). For the CDR3, the DNA is TGTGCCAGCAGCTTACTTGAAACAGGCAGGGATGGCTACACCTTC. As protein: CASSLLETGRDGYTF.

The V call is TRBV5-1, the J call TRBJ2-1, with 7 bases that match TRBD1. CDR1 and CDR2 (germline): SGHRS, YFSETQ. This CDR3 has 16 residues. Trimming removed 3 bases from V and 7 bases from J; junction bases left unmatched: 13. The CDR3 spells CASSSGRQGPENEQFF. DNA of the CDR3: TGCGCCAGCAGCTCTGGAAGACAGGGTCCGGAAAATGAGCAGTTCTTC.

The rearrangement links TRBV11-2 to TRBJ1-1; 7 nucleotides align to TRBD1. Germline V CDR1 and CDR2: SGHAT, FQNNGV. The CDR3 length is 15 residues. The V gene end was trimmed by 3 bases and the J gene end by 0 bases; junction bases not matched to a gene: 4. The CDR3 loop reads CASSLGDSLNTEAFF. CDR3 sequence (DNA): TGTGCCAGCAGCTTGGGGGACAGTTTGAACACTGAAGCTTTCTTT.

This chain uses TRBV15 with TRBJ1-1; D unresolved. The V and J ends lost 1 base and 1 base respectively, with 13 bases between them. The CDR3 has 16 amino acids. Germline lookup yields CDR1 LNHNV and CDR2 YYDKDF (reference sequence). CDR3 sequence: CATSRGASPPNTEAFF. CDR3 coding DNA: TGTGCCACCAGCAGAGGGGCAAGCCCGCCGAACACTGAAGCTTTCTTT.

This clone was detected a few times. V and J are TRBV7-9 and TRBJ2-1; 8 bases line up with TRBD2. J gave up 3 bases and V 7 bases, and 2 bases lay outside the gene matches. The CDR3 contains 13 residues. From germline, CDR1 is SEHNR and CDR2 FQNEAQ (reference sequence). The chain's CDR3 is CASTAGVYNEQFF. CDR3 DNA: TGTGCCAGCACAGCGGGAGTCTACAATGAGCAGTTCTTC.

The rearrangement joins TRBV7-9 to TRBJ2-5; TRBD2 matches 12 bases. CDR1 SEHNR and CDR2 FQNEAQ come from the germline V gene (reference sequence). The trim removed 1 base at V and 4 bases at J, leaving 4 bases unmatched. The CDR3 spans 16 residues. This CDR3 reads CASSLDSGLAGETQYF. The CDR3, as DNA: TGTGCCAGCAGCTTAGACTCGGGACTAGCGGGAGAGACCCAGTACTTC.

The chain joins TRBV7-6 to TRBJ2-2; possible D gene TRBD2, 5 bases. Per germline, CDR1 SGHVS and CDR2 FNYEAQ. The CDR3 extends over 14 amino acids. Trimming pared 5 bases from V and 11 bases from J, leaving 18 bases between. CDR3 bases: TGTGCCAGCAGCCCGGAGCGACTACCGGCCGAGCTGTTTTTT. Translated, it gives CASSPERLPAELFF.

This clone was counted once. The CDR3 sequence is CASSREDRLPYNNSPLHF. The CDR3 bases are TGCGCCAGCAGCCGGGAGGACAGGCTGCCTTACAATAATTCACCCCTCCACTTT. The gene calls are TRBV4-1 and TRBJ1-6; 7 bases fit TRBD1. V lost 4 bases to trimming and J lost 5 bases; unmatched junction nucleotides: 14. The CDR3 totals 18 residues. Looked up from germline, CDR1 is MGHRA and CDR2 is YSYEKL.

This chain joins TRBV28 and TRBJ1-2; D call uncertain. CDR3 length: 13 amino acids. The germline V and J ends were trimmed by 6 bases and 3 bases, with 11 bases remaining between them. CDR1 is MDHEN, CDR2 SYDVKM, per germline. The CDR3 reads CASSPGIYYGYTF. The CDR3 nucleotides read TGTGCCAGCAGCCCGGGTATATACTATGGCTACACCTTC.

The chain carries TRBV27 and TRBJ2-7, with a possible D match to TRBD2 (5 bases). The CDR3 consists of 13 residues. Trimming cost V 1 base and J 7 bases, with 11 bases left between them. Germline V lookup: CDR1 MNHEY, CDR2 SMNVEV (reference sequence). CDR3 residues: CASSLFHSGEQYF. CDR3 DNA: TGTGCCAGCAGTTTATTCCACTCGGGGGAGCAGTACTTC.

The rearrangement uses TRBV7-3 and TRBJ2-3; TRBD2 matches at 12 bases. Germline CDR1 SGHTA, CDR2 FQGTGA. The ends lost 4 bases at V and 3 bases at J; junction bases unmatched: 5. The CDR3 length is 16 residues. The CDR3 here is CASSSGLAGRTDTQYF. The CDR3 DNA reads as TGTGCCAGCAGCTCCGGACTAGCGGGGAGAACAGATACGCAGTATTTT. The full variable domain, completed using reference TRBV7-3 and TRBJ2-3, is GAGVSQTPSNKVTEKGKYVELRCDPISGHTALYWYRQSLGQGPEFLIYFQGTGAADDSGLPNDRFFAVRPEGSVSTLKIQRTERGDSAVYLCASSSGLAGRTDTQYFGPGTRLTVL.

A few counts support this clone. The chain has TRBV7-8 and TRBJ2-1; TRBD1 is a possible D gene (6 bases). Between the trimmed V and J ends, which lost 3 bases and 5 bases, there was a span of 8 bases. Germline lookup yields CDR1 SGHVS and CDR2 FQNEAQ. This CDR3 is built from 13 residues. CDR3 nucleotide sequence: TGTGCCAGCAGCTTCCGACAGGACAATGAGCAGTTCTTC. It encodes CASSFRQDNEQFF.

The CDR3 loop reads CASSIRETDEQYF. CDR3 sequence (DNA): TGTGCCAGTAGTATCCGGGAGACCGACGAGCAGTACTTC. The chain has TRBV19 and TRBJ2-7, with D possibly matching TRBD2 (6 bases). This CDR3 has 13 residues. V lost 3 bases and J lost 5, with 11 bases in between. From germline, CDR1 is LNHDA and CDR2 SQIVND (reference sequence). Full variable domain (missing parts from reference TRBV19 and TRBJ2-7): DGGITQSPKYLFRKEGQNVTLSCEQNLNHDAMYWYRQDPGQGLRLIYYSQIVNDFQKGDIAEGYSVSREKKESFPLTVTSAQKNPTAFYLCASSIRETDEQYFGPGTRLTVT.

The V and J genes are TRBV5-4 and TRBJ2-3; weak D call: TRBD2 (7 bases). The germline V and J ends were trimmed by 0 bases and 14 bases, with 13 bases remaining between them. This CDR3 spans 12 amino acids. Germline-derived CDR1 and CDR2 are SGHNT and YYREEE (reference sequence). The CDR3 is CASSLGGGLGYF. The CDR3 bases are TGTGCCAGCAGCTTGGGGGGGGGCTTGGGGTATTTT.

The gene calls are TRBV19 and TRBJ2-1, with TRBD1 identical over 11 bases. The trim removed 0 bases at V and 2 bases at J, leaving 3 bases unmatched. The germline V gene encodes CDR1 LNHDA and CDR2 SQIVND (reference sequence). This CDR3 comprises 17 residues. This CDR3 is CASSIDGGQGAYNEQFF. CDR3 bases: TGTGCCAGTAGTATAGATGGGGGACAGGGGGCCTACAATGAGCAGTTCTTC.